Given below is one TCR beta chain in context. CDR1 and CDR2 (germline): MRHNA, SNTAGT. The CDR3 totals 14 residues. The V gene lost 4 bases and the J gene lost 2 bases, with 10 bases spanning the gap. The table came from immunoSEQ multiplex PCR; TCRdb's copy has only in-frame clones and leaves some out. The profile covers over 850,000 clones, with around three quarters appearing a single time and approximately 0.5% taken by the ten largest. The data are from a study of shared clonotypes between healthy human individuals. The V gene is TRBV6-4, the J gene TRBJ2-3, with D perhaps matching TRBD2 (5 bases). The clonotype originates from a man between 18 and 29 years old in good health. Some clones in this sample may be carry-over from other donors' samples. Sequenced sample: memory CD4+ T cells from PBMCs. Regarding subset: CD45RA-negative fraction. CDR3 sequence reads: CASSALDPTDTQYF. CDR3 coding DNA: TGTGCCAGCAGTGCACTAGATCCCACAGATACGCAGTATTTT.